Presented here are 19 T cell receptor beta chains from one specimen sequenced in a study of T-cell reconstitution after alpha-beta-depleted transplantation in children. Preparing the TCRbeta library involved the use of unique molecular identifiers. MiXCR, applied by TCRdb to the PCR reads, yields one record per CDR3 protein. The sample shows just over 200,000 distinct CDR3 sequences, about 8.4% of them seen only once. This sample comprised PBMCs, mostly from graft donor cells, obtained 360 days after TCRalphabeta/CD19-depleted stem cell transplant. Receptors originate from a male patient between 2 and 10 years old who had a stem cell transplant for acute myeloid leukemia, so the T cells may come from the graft donor.

The V call is TRBV12-3 or TRBV12-4, the J call TRBJ2-1; D may correspond to TRBD1 or TRBD2 (5 bases each). The CDR3 runs to 13 residues. The V end lost 6 bases, the J end lost 10 bases, and 16 bases lay between the germline ends. This chain's CDR3 is CASSSTEGKEQFF. CDR3 sequence (DNA): TGTGCCAGCAGCTCCACAGAGGGGAAGGAGCAGTTCTTC.

This clonotype was seen only a few times. V and J are TRBV6-1 and TRBJ1-2, with D unresolved. The CDR3 length is 15 residues. The V end was cut by 4 bases, the J end by 3 bases, with 15 bases between. From germline, CDR1 is MNHNS and CDR2 SASEGT. This CDR3 reads CASSGFRWLDYGYTF. The CDR3 DNA follows: TGTGCCAGCAGTGGGTTCCGGTGGCTGGACTATGGCTACACCTTC.

The CDR3 bases are TGCAGTGCTAGAGATCCCAGGGGCCTCTTCCAAGAGACCCAGTACTTC. It codes for CSARDPRGLFQETQYF. This chain links TRBV20-1 with TRBJ2-5; a weak D match, TRBD1 (6 bases). Per the germline V gene, CDR1 is DFQATT and CDR2 is SNEGSKA (reference sequence). V lost 0 bases and J lost 1, with 15 bases in between. The CDR3 covers 16 residues.

This rearrangement joins TRBV29-1 to TRBJ2-7; D perhaps matches TRBD1 (5 bases). Per the germline V gene, CDR1 is SQVTM and CDR2 is ANQGSEA. V gave up 0 bases and J gave up 3 bases, with 21 bases separating them. The CDR3 covers 17 residues. This CDR3 is CSVEEYQGGERGYEQYF. CDR3 sequence (DNA): TGCAGCGTTGAAGAGTATCAGGGTGGAGAAAGGGGCTACGAGCAGTACTTC.

This clonotype was picked up a small number of times. The chain joins TRBV5-1 to TRBJ2-1; D possibly uses TRBD1 or TRBD2 (5 bases each). V was clipped by 5 bases and J by 0 bases, with 27 bases between them. The CDR3 covers 20 residues. From germline, CDR1 is SGHRS and CDR2 YFSETQ. CDR3 sequence: CASRSGGSKYSGPSYNEQFF. The CDR3 DNA is TGCGCCAGCAGATCTGGTGGCAGTAAGTATTCGGGGCCCTCCTACAATGAGCAGTTCTTC.

The rearrangement joins TRBV10-3 to TRBJ2-1, with TRBD2 identical over 14 bases. With 11 bases clipped from V and 9 bases from J, the junction kept 9 bases outside the gene matches. This CDR3 contains 14 residues. Germline CDR1 is ENHRY and CDR2 is SYGVKD. This CDR3 reads CAATSGGAEGEQFF. The CDR3, as DNA: TGTGCCGCGACTAGCGGGGGGGCCGAGGGTGAGCAGTTCTTC.

This clonotype has just a few counts. The chain recombines TRBV18 with TRBJ1-2; D perhaps matches TRBD1 (6 bases). The CDR3 consists of 13 residues. V was cut by 3 bases and J by 4 bases, with 9 bases left in between. The germline gives CDR1 KGHSH, CDR2 LQKENI. The CDR3 loop is CASSPDSVYGYTF. The CDR3 coding sequence is TGTGCCAGCTCACCGGACAGCGTCTATGGCTACACCTTC.

The rearrangement joins TRBV30 to TRBJ2-7, with TRBD2 matching over 7 bases. Germline V gene lookup returns CDR1 GTSNPN and CDR2 SVGIG (reference sequence). CDR3 size: 14 residues. After removal of 0 bases from V and 4 bases from J, the junction contained 6 bases not matched to a gene. This chain's CDR3 is CAWSVRGGSYEQYF. Written as DNA, the CDR3 is TGTGCCTGGAGTGTACGCGGCGGGAGTTACGAGCAGTACTTC.

This clonotype was counted only a few times. This chain links TRBV20-1 with TRBJ1-5; D is possibly TRBD1 (6 bases). Germline CDR1 is DFQATT and CDR2 is SNEGSKA (reference sequence). The CDR3 consists of 14 residues. V was clipped by 6 bases and J by 1 base, with 13 bases between them. CDR3 DNA sequence: TGCAGTGCCGTAAACAGGGTCAGCAATCAGCCCCAGCATTTT. It specifies CSAVNRVSNQPQHF.

This clonotype was observed at least ten times. The gene calls are TRBV18 and TRBJ2-7; the D is unclear. V lost 3 bases and J 1 base, leaving 10 bases between the germline ends. The CDR3 runs to 14 residues. The V gene's germline CDR1 is KGHSH and CDR2 LQKENI. The CDR3 loop reads CASSPLDGSYEQYF. The CDR3 nucleotides are TGTGCCAGCTCACCGCTGGACGGGTCCTACGAGCAGTACTTC.

This clonotype has ten or more counts. The genes are TRBV12-3 or TRBV12-4 and TRBJ1-3; perhaps TRBD1 as D (6 bases). Trimming took off 2 bases at V and 7 bases at J, with 15 bases between the two ends. This CDR3 is built from 15 residues. CDR3 sequence reads: CASSLSGAPGNTIYF. The CDR3 DNA reads TGTGCCAGCAGTTTATCAGGGGCTCCGGGTAACACCATATATTTT.

This clonotype turned up a few times. The genes are TRBV18 and TRBJ1-2; 7 positions agree with TRBD1. Germline V gene sequence: CDR1 KGHSH, CDR2 LQKENI. This CDR3 has 14 amino acids. V lost 0 bases to trimming and J lost 7 bases; unmatched junction nucleotides: 5. The CDR3 coding sequence is TGTGCCAGCTCACCACCAGGGGGCCTAACTGGCTACACCTTC. It specifies CASSPPGGLTGYTF.

The sample holds a few counts of this clonotype. The chain uses TRBV10-3 and TRBJ2-1, with 9 bases fitting TRBD1. CDR1 ENHRY and CDR2 SYGVKD come from the germline V gene. This CDR3 spans 16 amino acids. V lost 3 bases to trimming and J lost 9 bases; unmatched junction nucleotides: 12. This chain's CDR3 is CAISDFQGQGRGEQFF. In DNA form, the CDR3 reads TGTGCCATCAGTGACTTTCAAGGACAGGGGAGGGGTGAGCAGTTCTTC.

The rearrangement links TRBV15 to TRBJ2-7, with D possibly being TRBD2 (5 bases). CDR1 is LNHNV and CDR2 is YYDKDF in the germline V gene (reference sequence). V gave up 6 bases and J gave up 7 bases, with 10 bases separating them. This CDR3 has 11 amino acids. The CDR3 here is CATRSGREQYF. The CDR3 bases are TGTGCCACCAGGTCTGGGAGAGAGCAGTACTTC.

The rearrangement uses TRBV10-3 and TRBJ2-1; 7 bases are a match to TRBD1. After removal of 6 bases from V and 4 bases from J, the junction contained 12 bases not matched to a gene. Germline assignment: CDR1 ENHRY and CDR2 SYGVKD. The CDR3 length is 16 residues. Written as DNA, the CDR3 is TGTGCCATCAGCACAGTACAGGGGTCGTTATACAATGAGCAGTTCTTC. This sequence encodes CAISTVQGSLYNEQFF.

The chain has TRBV20-1 and TRBJ1-1; D is undetermined. The CDR3 length is 10 residues. Germline-derived CDR1 and CDR2 are DFQATT and SNEGSKA (reference sequence). With 5 bases removed from V and 7 bases from J, the gap between germline ends came to 8 bases. CDR3 residues: CSAPRLEAFF. DNA for the CDR3: TGCAGTGCTCCGCGTCTTGAAGCTTTCTTT.

This clonotype was counted many times. The V call is TRBV4-2, the J call TRBJ1-5; 7 nucleotides agree with TRBD1. Germline loops: CDR1 LGHNA, CDR2 YNFKEQ. The CDR3 spans 16 residues. V dropped 0 bases and J dropped 5; count of bases not matched to a gene: 7. CDR3 sequence reads: CASSQDGGTEYQPQHF. The DNA for the CDR3 is TGTGCCAGCAGCCAAGATGGAGGGACAGAATATCAGCCCCAGCATTTT.

This chain connects TRBV29-1 to TRBJ1-3; no clear D. V shed 5 bases and J shed 0 bases, with 2 bases lying between them. Germline assignment: CDR1 SQVTM and CDR2 ANQGSEA. CDR3 size: 11 residues. Written as DNA, the CDR3 is TGCAGCGTTTTCTCTGGAAACACCATATATTTT. As protein: CSVFSGNTIYF.

V gene TRBV12-3 or TRBV12-4 combines with J gene TRBJ2-2; weak D call: TRBD2 (6 bases). The CDR3 covers 13 residues. The V end lost 7 bases, the J end lost 9 bases, and 15 bases lay between the germline ends. This chain's CDR3 is CASNNGGFRELFF. The CDR3 region has the DNA TGTGCCAGCAACAATGGGGGGTTCCGGGAGCTGTTTTTT.